The clone carrying this T cell receptor (beta chain) has only one observation. Its antigen is not known. The junction departs from germline at one end; a sequencing error may be responsible. These data come from a study of cytomegalovirus exposure and HLA in healthy donors. General study results and limits: According to a later analysis, most TCR beta chains associated with CMV appeared HLA-restricted. TCR beta V- and J-gene trimming, according to a later analysis, was linked to a missense DCLRE1C variant.

This CDR3 has 16 residues. Germline assignment: CDR1 MNHNS and CDR2 SASEGT. The PCR used 60 Vbeta and 13 Jbeta primers. Some clones are missing from TCRdb's copy, which holds only in-frame ones; the method was immunoSEQ multiplex PCR. The table shows some 130,000 clones, with around 77% occurring only once. These donors counted as nominally healthy when sampled, but unrecorded immune exposures were likely. This sequence was found in a male donor in good health and CMV-seropositive. This sequence joins TRBV6-1 and TRBJ2-7, with 12 bases identical to TRBD1. Material for sequencing was PBMCs. The CDR3 reads CASREGTGGTYSEQYF. The CDR3 DNA is TGTGCCAGCAGGGAAGGGACAGGGGGCACTTACTCCGAGCAGTACTTC.